This TCR beta chain comes out of a study of blood T cell repertoires in COVID-19. Background on the study: The samples span acute and convalescent COVID-19 from the United States, Italy and Spain. Nucleic acid was either cDNA or gDNA, and it came from T cells, B-cell-depleted T cells, or PBMCs.

Per the original data handling: Researchers report that nucleated cell counts were estimated from reference gene primer amplification. Profiled with immunoSEQ multiplex PCR; TCRdb holds only in-frame clones, not every one. That table is the source of V, J and clone size, and D and trimming were worked out from the DNA. Here the sample spans 50,000 to 65,000 clones, 74% being singletons. The sequenced sample consisted of peripheral blood. The TCR was taken from a woman of 80 years or more with acute or convalescent COVID-19.

CDR3 nucleotides: TGTGCCACCAGCAGAGGGACAGGGGGCAGCTCCTACAATGAGCAGTTCTTC. As protein: CATSRGTGGSSYNEQFF. This sequence joins TRBV15 and TRBJ2-1; TRBD1 agrees at 11 bases. J was trimmed by 0 bases and V by 1 base; bases with no gene match: 2. Per the germline V gene, CDR1 is LNHNV and CDR2 is YYDKDF (reference sequence). This CDR3 spans 17 amino acids.